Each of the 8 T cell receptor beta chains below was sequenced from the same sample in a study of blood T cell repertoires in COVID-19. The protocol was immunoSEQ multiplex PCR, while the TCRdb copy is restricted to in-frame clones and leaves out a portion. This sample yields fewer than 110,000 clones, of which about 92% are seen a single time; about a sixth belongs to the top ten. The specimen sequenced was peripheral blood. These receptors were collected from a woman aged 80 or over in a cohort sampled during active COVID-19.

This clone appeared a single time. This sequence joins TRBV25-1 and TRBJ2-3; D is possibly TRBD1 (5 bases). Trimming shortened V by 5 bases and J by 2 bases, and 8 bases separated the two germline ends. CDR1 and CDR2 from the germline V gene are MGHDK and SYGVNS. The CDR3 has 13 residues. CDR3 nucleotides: TGTGCCAGCAGTACAGGTACCACAGATACGCAGTATTTT. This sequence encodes CASSTGTTDTQYF.

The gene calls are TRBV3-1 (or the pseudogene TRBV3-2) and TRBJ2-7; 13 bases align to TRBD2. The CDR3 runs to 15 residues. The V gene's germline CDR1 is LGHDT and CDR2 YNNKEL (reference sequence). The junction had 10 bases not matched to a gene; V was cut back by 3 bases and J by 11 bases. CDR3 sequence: CASSHQRLAGGREYF. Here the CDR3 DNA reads TGTGCCAGCAGCCACCAACGACTAGCGGGAGGTAGGGAGTACTTC.

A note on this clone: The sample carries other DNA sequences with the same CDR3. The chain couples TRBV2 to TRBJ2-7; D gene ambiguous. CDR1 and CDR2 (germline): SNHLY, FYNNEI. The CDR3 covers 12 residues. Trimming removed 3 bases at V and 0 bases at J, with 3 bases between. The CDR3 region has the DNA TGTGCCAGCAGTGAGAGCTCCTACGAGCAGTACTTC. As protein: CASSESSYEQYF.

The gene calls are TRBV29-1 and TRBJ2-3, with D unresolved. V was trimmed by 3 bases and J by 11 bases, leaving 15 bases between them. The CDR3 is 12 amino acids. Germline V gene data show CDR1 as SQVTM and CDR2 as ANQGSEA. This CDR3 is CSVENLPGGQYF. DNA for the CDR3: TGCAGCGTTGAGAACCTACCCGGTGGGCAGTATTTT.

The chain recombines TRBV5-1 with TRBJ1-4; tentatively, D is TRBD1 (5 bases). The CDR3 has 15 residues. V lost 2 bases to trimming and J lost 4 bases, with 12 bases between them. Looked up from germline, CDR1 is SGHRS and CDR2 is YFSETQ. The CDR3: CASSFVGQDNEKLFF. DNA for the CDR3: TGCGCCAGCAGCTTCGTGGGGCAGGATAATGAAAAACTGTTTTTT.

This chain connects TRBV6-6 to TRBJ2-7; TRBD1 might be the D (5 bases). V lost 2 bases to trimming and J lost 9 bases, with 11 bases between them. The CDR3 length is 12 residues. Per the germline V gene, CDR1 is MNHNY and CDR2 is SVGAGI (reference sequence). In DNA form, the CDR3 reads TGTGCCAGCAGTTACGGGGCGGCGCTGCAGTACTTC. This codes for CASSYGAALQYF.

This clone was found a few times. The CDR3: CARSMTKGRCLDPNYGYTF. The CDR3 DNA reads as TGTGCCAGAAGCATGACCAAGGGGCGATGTTTGGATCCTAACTATGGCTACACCTTC. The chain combines TRBV5-3 with TRBJ1-2, with a weak D call TRBD1 (5 bases). TRBV5-3 is an ORF, with its function uncertain. The length of the CDR3 is 19 residues. V was trimmed by 4 bases and J by 0 bases, leaving 25 bases between them.

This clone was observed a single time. The CDR3 DNA follows: TGTGCCAGCAGACAGGGGGGGGGTTACGAGCAGTACTTC. Its protein is CASRQGGGYEQYF. This sequence joins TRBV28 and TRBJ2-7; TRBD1 is a possible D gene (8 bases). CDR1 is MDHEN, CDR2 SYDVKM, per germline. The V gene lost 6 bases and the J gene lost 4 bases, with 13 bases spanning the gap. The CDR3 loop spans 13 amino acids.